Listed below are T cell receptor beta chains from one sample, sequenced in a study of OX40 agonist ivuxolimab in advanced cancers. TCRdb's table, derived via immunoSEQ multiplex PCR, lists solely in-frame clones and lacks some. The table includes about 62,000 clones, 85% detected once. Specimen: CD4+ or CD8+ T cells sorted from blood, collected in a trial of the OX40 agonist ivuxolimab. All receptors come from an adult with an advanced solid tumor such as melanoma, head and neck, liver or kidney cancer. The CDR3 runs from the conserved cysteine through the conserved F or W. Size tells how often a clone was seen (once, few, many) or the class of an expanded clone, and some rows leave it out.

size	J	V	CDR3
once	TRBJ2-7	TRBV15	CATSTGTGVSYEQYF
once	TRBJ2-7	TRBV27	CASVGHNSYEQYF
NA	TRBJ2-7	TRBV18	CASSPPSIAGGYEQYF
NA	TRBJ1-1	TRBV29-1	CSVRRMNTEAFF
NA	TRBJ2-7	TRBV10-3	CAISDSRGSSYEQYF
NA	TRBJ1-1	TRBV7-2	CASSFGRATEAFF
once	TRBJ1-2	TRBV18	CASSQANYGYTF
NA	TRBJ1-2	TRBV6-1	CASSERGQGAYGYTF
few	TRBJ2-7	TRBV5-4	CASSLGGSTYEQYF
NA	TRBJ2-7	TRBV10-1	CASSESSGGVHEQYF
NA	TRBJ2-7	TRBV4-1	CASSQVGGLTDEQYF
NA	TRBJ2-7	TRBV18	CASSPSGTAGEQYF
few	TRBJ2-2	TRBV6-5	CASSQGLIYTGELFF
NA	TRBJ1-2	TRBV25-1	CASSDQGSYGYTF
NA	TRBJ2-1	TRBV21-1	CASSKPGGGRPYNEQFF
NA	TRBJ2-2	TRBV6-5	CASRRTSGAGELFF
NA	TRBJ2-6	TRBV19	CASSISTSGANVLTF
once	TRBJ1-5	TRBV2	CASLRDRTSNQPQHF
NA	TRBJ2-1	TRBV10-1	CASGRGFEQFF
few	TRBJ2-2	TRBV10-2	CASRVDSDTGELFF
NA	TRBJ1-1	TRBV7-3	CASSLIPGQNTEAFF
NA	TRBJ1-4	TRBV2	CASRPGQNEKLFF
once	TRBJ2-1	TRBV29-1	CSVGGTRGFSYNEQFF